Presented here are 24 T cell receptor beta chains from one specimen sequenced in a study of graft-versus-host responses after intestinal transplantation. Assay: immunoSEQ multiplex PCR; the TCRdb copy retains only in-frame clones and omits some. In the table there are approximately 100,000 clones, about nine tenths of which are singletons. These receptors have no identified antigens. The specimen comprised unstimulated CD4+ T cells sorted from spleen or lymph node cells, sampled before intestinal transplant. These TCRs come from a human donor who received an intestinal transplant.

This chain links TRBV2 with TRBJ2-5; TRBD1 might be the D (6 bases). This CDR3 has 16 residues. Germline-derived CDR1 and CDR2 are SNHLY and FYNNEI. V lost 4 bases and J 2 bases, leaving 17 bases between the germline ends. CDR3 sequence reads: CASSGGRSTRQETQYF. As DNA, the CDR3 is TGTGCCAGCAGTGGGGGGCGATCAACCCGTCAAGAGACCCAGTACTTC.

The chain combines TRBV5-1 with TRBJ1-1; 7 nucleotides align to TRBD1. V lost 3 bases to trimming and J lost 2 bases; unmatched junction nucleotides: 7. This CDR3 comprises 15 residues. Germline V gives CDR1 SGHRS, CDR2 YFSETQ. CDR3 bases: TGCGCCAGCAGCTCCTCCGGGACAGCCAACACTGAAGCTTTCTTT. This codes for CASSSSGTANTEAFF.

The chain is built from TRBV4-2 and TRBJ2-2; 12 positions agree with TRBD2. The CDR3 is made up of 16 amino acids. V was pared by 4 bases and J by 7 bases, with 7 bases of the junction left unmatched. Germline-derived CDR1 and CDR2 are LGHNA and YNFKEQ. The CDR3 DNA follows: TGTGCCAGCAGCCTGCCTAGCGGGGGGGCCGTCGGGGAGCTGTTTTTT. Its protein product is CASSLPSGGAVGELFF.

J is TRBJ2-3 and V is TRBV10-1; a weak D match, TRBD2 (5 bases). Germline CDR1 reads WNHNN; CDR2 reads SYGVQD (reference sequence). This CDR3 has 13 residues. V lost 2 bases, J lost 8 bases, and 11 bases lay in between. The CDR3, as DNA: TGCGCCAGCAGTGAGACTAGGTGGGGTACGCAGTATTTT. As protein: CASSETRWGTQYF.

CDR3 sequence (DNA): TGTGCTAGTGGTACACTCCGGGGGAACACTGAAGCTTTCTTT. Protein sequence: CASGTLRGNTEAFF. This chain connects TRBV12-5 to TRBJ1-1; D is uncertain. V was cut by 5 bases and J by 1 base, with 11 bases left in between. Germline-derived CDR1 and CDR2 are LGHNT and FRNRAP. CDR3 length: 14 amino acids.

The gene calls are TRBV9 and TRBJ1-1, with a weak D call TRBD1 (6 bases). CDR3 length equals 13 residues. Germline CDR1 reads SGDLS; CDR2 reads YYNGEE. V gave up 6 bases and J gave up 0 bases, with 9 bases separating them. The CDR3 loop is CASTQGLNTEAFF. The CDR3 region has the DNA TGTGCCAGCACACAGGGTCTGAACACTGAAGCTTTCTTT.

This clone was counted once. V is TRBV19 and J is TRBJ1-5; D call uncertain. Trimming took off 5 bases at V and 0 bases at J, with 8 bases between the two ends. Germline loops: CDR1 LNHDA, CDR2 SQIVND (reference sequence). The CDR3 runs 14 residues. CDR3 protein: CASSADYSNQPQHF. As DNA, the CDR3 is TGTGCCAGTAGTGCCGACTATAGCAATCAGCCCCAGCATTTT. The full variable domain, its missing parts supplied by reference TRBV19 and TRBJ1-5, is DGGITQSPKYLFRKEGQNVTLSCEQNLNHDAMYWYRQDPGQGLRLIYYSQIVNDFQKGDIAEGYSVSREKKESFPLTVTSAQKNPTAFYLCASSADYSNQPQHFGDGTRLSIL.

The J gene is TRBJ1-5, the V gene TRBV4-2, with D maybe TRBD1 (5 bases). The germline V gene encodes CDR1 LGHNA and CDR2 YNFKEQ. The CDR3 loop spans 13 amino acids. Trimming pared 0 bases from V and 7 bases from J, leaving 7 bases between. The CDR3 loop is CASSQDPGQPQHF. CDR3 DNA sequence: TGTGCCAGCAGCCAAGATCCAGGGCAGCCCCAGCATTTT.

The chain employs TRBV29-1 and TRBJ2-5, with D uncertain. The CDR3 sequence is 12 residues long. Trimming left V 4 bases short and J 1 base short, with 7 bases between. The germline V gene has CDR1 SQVTM and CDR2 ANQGSEA. The CDR3, as DNA: TGCAGCGTTGCACGGAGCCAAGAGACCCAGTACTTC. Translated: CSVARSQETQYF.

This chain uses TRBV12-5 with TRBJ1-5; no clear D gene. The germline V and J ends were trimmed by 4 bases and 2 bases, with 12 bases remaining between them. The length of the CDR3 is 15 residues. Looked up from germline, CDR1 is LGHNT and CDR2 is FRNRAP. CDR3 nucleotides: TGTGCTAGTGGTTCTGGCGGGGATGGCAATCAGCCCCAGCATTTT. Translation: CASGSGGDGNQPQHF.

The J gene is TRBJ2-7, the V gene TRBV12-5, with D possibly TRBD2 on 6 matching bases. V was trimmed by 1 base and J by 0 bases, leaving 19 bases between them. There are 18 residues in the CDR3. Per germline, CDR1 LGHNT and CDR2 FRNRAP. The CDR3 loop reads CASGLGEGAGTDSYEQYF. The CDR3 coding sequence is TGTGCTAGTGGTTTGGGGGAAGGGGCGGGGACCGACTCCTACGAGCAGTACTTC.

The rearrangement joins TRBV6-5 to TRBJ1-1; D gene unclear. This CDR3 has 12 amino acids. The germline V gene encodes CDR1 MNHEY and CDR2 SVGAGI. V lost 8 bases to trimming and J lost 0 bases, with 7 bases between them. The CDR3 DNA sequence: TGTGCCAGCGGAGTAATGAACACTGAAGCTTTCTTT. It yields the protein CASGVMNTEAFF.

The sample holds a few counts of this clone. CDR3 in DNA: TGTGCCAGCAGACAGGGCCCTAATGAAAAACTGTTTTTT. Its protein product is CASRQGPNEKLFF. The chain has TRBV2 and TRBJ1-4; D possibly corresponds to TRBD1 (6 bases). Germline V gene lookup returns CDR1 SNHLY and CDR2 FYNNEI. The CDR3 runs to 13 residues. V was shortened by 6 bases and J by 3 bases, with 8 bases between the two germline ends.

The V gene is TRBV7-3, the J gene TRBJ2-7, with TRBD2 matching over 8 bases. The CDR3 is 15 residues long. V lost 5 bases, J lost 4 bases, and 10 bases stayed unmatched. From germline, CDR1 is SGHTA and CDR2 FQGTGA. CDR3 DNA sequence: TGTGCCAGCAGCCCCGGGGGCAGCGGGGGATACGAGCAGTACTTC. Its protein product is CASSPGGSGGYEQYF.

This chain connects TRBV11-1 to TRBJ2-1; 12 bases map to TRBD2. This CDR3 contains 16 residues. V lost 5 bases to trimming and J lost 10 bases; unmatched junction nucleotides: 12. The germline gives CDR1 SGHAT, CDR2 FQDESV (reference sequence). The CDR3 DNA is TGTGCCAGCAGCCGAGCCACTAGCGGGGGGACACTAGAGCAGTTCTTC. It codes for CASSRATSGGTLEQFF.

The chain has TRBV7-8 and TRBJ2-1; 14 bases match TRBD2. Germline V gene data show CDR1 as SGHVS and CDR2 as FQNEAQ. The junction had 9 bases not matched to a gene; V was cut back by 4 bases and J by 10 bases. This CDR3 has 16 residues. CDR3 sequence (DNA): TGTGCCAGCAGCTATAAGGGGACTAGCGGGGGTGGGGAGCAGTTCTTC. Amino acids: CASSYKGTSGGGEQFF.

The rearrangement joins TRBV5-1 to TRBJ1-6, with D unclear. The CDR3 contains 15 residues. The V end lost 0 bases, the J end lost 7 bases, and 11 bases lay between the germline ends. CDR1 SGHRS and CDR2 YFSETQ come from the germline V gene. CDR3 in amino acids: CASSLVAGSNSPLHF. DNA of the CDR3: TGCGCCAGCAGCTTGGTGGCAGGCTCCAATTCACCCCTCCACTTT.

In this sample, this clone turned up once. This rearrangement joins TRBV18 to TRBJ1-1; D might be TRBD1 (6 bases). The CDR3 totals 15 residues. V was clipped by 1 base and J by 10 bases, with 19 bases between them. Germline values: CDR1 KGHSH, CDR2 LQKENI. CDR3 DNA: TGTGCCAGCTCACCACGGGGGCCGGAAAGGGTAGGAGCTTTCTTT. Translated, it gives CASSPRGPERVGAFF. The full variable domain, completed using reference TRBV18 and TRBJ1-1, is NAGVMQNPRHLVRRRGQEARLRCSPMKGHSHVYWYRQLPEEGLKFMVYLQKENIIDESGMPKERFSAEFPKEGPSILRIQQVVRGDSAAYFCASSPRGPERVGAFFGQGTRLTVV.

Notes on this clone: Other DNA sequences in the same sample also yield this CDR3. The chain links TRBV5-4 to TRBJ1-5; D gene ambiguous. V was trimmed by 0 bases and J by 6 bases, leaving 4 bases between them. The CDR3 consists of 12 residues. Germline V CDR1 and CDR2: SGHNT, YYREEE (reference sequence). The CDR3, as DNA: TGTGCCAGCAGCTTGGCGGGTCAGCCCCAGCATTTT. Encoded protein: CASSLAGQPQHF.

The chain has TRBV5-1 and TRBJ1-6; D is perhaps TRBD1 (6 bases). Germline CDR1 reads SGHRS; CDR2 reads YFSETQ. The CDR3 consists of 16 residues. With 2 bases removed from V and 7 bases from J, the gap between germline ends came to 16 bases. The CDR3 DNA follows: TGCGCCAGCAGCTTACAAACCGGGACAACGAATTCACCCCTCCACTTT. This translates into CASSLQTGTTNSPLHF.

This clone occurred once. CDR3 sequence reads: CASSLGTGVYNEQFF. The CDR3 DNA reads TGTGCCAGCAGCTTGGGGACAGGGGTATACAATGAGCAGTTCTTC. This rearrangement joins TRBV5-6 to TRBJ2-1; TRBD1 matches at 9 bases. CDR1 and CDR2 (germline): SGHDT, YYEEEE. The junction had 2 bases not matched to a gene; V was cut back by 0 bases and J by 4 bases. The CDR3 has 15 residues.

This chain links TRBV25-1 with TRBJ1-1; 7 bases align to TRBD1. Germline lookup yields CDR1 MGHDK and CDR2 SYGVNS. V gave up 8 bases and J gave up 2 bases; unmatched junction bases: 5. The CDR3 extends over 13 amino acids. CDR3 sequence reads: CASLRTGNTEAFF. The CDR3 coding sequence is TGTGCCAGCTTAAGGACAGGAAACACTGAAGCTTTCTTT.

V usage is TRBV10-3 and J usage is TRBJ2-2; 7 bases map to TRBD1. The germline V gene encodes CDR1 ENHRY and CDR2 SYGVKD. CDR3 size: 15 residues. After removal of 6 bases from V and 6 bases from J, the junction contained 10 bases not matched to a gene. The chain's CDR3 is CAIRDTTGVAGELFF. DNA of the CDR3: TGTGCCATCAGAGACACCACAGGGGTCGCCGGGGAGCTGTTTTTT.

This chain uses TRBV19 with TRBJ1-3; the D is unclear. The CDR3 has 15 amino acids. Per the germline V gene, CDR1 is LNHDA and CDR2 is SQIVND (reference sequence). V lost 6 bases and J lost 4, with 16 bases in between. The CDR3 nucleotides read TGTGCCAGTAGCAACCCGGGTCCCGGGGGAAACACCATATATTTT. Its protein is CASSNPGPGGNTIYF.